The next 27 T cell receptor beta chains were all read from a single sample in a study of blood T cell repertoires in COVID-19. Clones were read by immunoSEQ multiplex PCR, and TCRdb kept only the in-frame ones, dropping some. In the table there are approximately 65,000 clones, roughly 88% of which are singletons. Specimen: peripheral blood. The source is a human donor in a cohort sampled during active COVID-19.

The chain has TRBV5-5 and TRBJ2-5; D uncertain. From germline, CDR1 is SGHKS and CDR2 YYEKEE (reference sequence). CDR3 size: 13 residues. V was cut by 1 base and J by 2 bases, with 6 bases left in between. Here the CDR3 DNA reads TGTGCCAGCAGCTTGAACATTCAAGAGACCCAGTACTTC. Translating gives CASSLNIQETQYF.

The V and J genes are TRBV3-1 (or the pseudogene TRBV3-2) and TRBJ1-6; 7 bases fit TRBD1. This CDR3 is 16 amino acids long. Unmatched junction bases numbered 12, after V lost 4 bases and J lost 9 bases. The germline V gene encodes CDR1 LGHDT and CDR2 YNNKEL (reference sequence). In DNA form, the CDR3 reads TGTGCCAGCAGCCTTGTAGGAGGGGGCAAGAGTTCACCCCTCCACTTT. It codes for CASSLVGGGKSSPLHF.

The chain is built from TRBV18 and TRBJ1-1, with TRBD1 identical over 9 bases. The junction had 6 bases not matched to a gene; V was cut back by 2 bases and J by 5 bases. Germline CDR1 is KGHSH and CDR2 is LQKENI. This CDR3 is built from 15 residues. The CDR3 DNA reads TGTGCCAGCTCACCAAAGGACAGGGGATTGACTGAAGCTTTCTTT. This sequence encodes CASSPKDRGLTEAFF.

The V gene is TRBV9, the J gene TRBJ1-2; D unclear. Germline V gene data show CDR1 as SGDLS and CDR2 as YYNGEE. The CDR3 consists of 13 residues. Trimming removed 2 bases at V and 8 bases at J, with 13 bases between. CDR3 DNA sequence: TGTGCCAGCAGCGTCGAGGGCGTCCGGGGCTACACCTTC. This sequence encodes CASSVEGVRGYTF.

The CDR3 DNA reads TGTGCCAGCAGTTTAAGAGAGGGTAATCAGCCCCAGCATTTT. Amino acids: CASSLREGNQPQHF. V and J are TRBV27 and TRBJ1-5; D is ambiguous. The CDR3 has 14 residues. Germline CDR1 MNHEY, CDR2 SMNVEV (reference sequence). With 2 bases removed from V and 4 bases from J, the gap between germline ends came to 9 bases.

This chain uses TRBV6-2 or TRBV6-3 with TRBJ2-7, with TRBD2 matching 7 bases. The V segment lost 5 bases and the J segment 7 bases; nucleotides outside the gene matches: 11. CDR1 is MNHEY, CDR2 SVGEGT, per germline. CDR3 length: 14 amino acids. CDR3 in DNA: TGTGCCAGCAGTACGGGGAGGGAGTTCGGGGAGCAGTACTTC. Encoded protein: CASSTGREFGEQYF.

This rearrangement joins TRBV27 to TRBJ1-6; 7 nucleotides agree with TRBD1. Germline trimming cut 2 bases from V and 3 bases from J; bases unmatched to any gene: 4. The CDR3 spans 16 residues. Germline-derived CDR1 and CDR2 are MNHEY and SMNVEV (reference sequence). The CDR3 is CASSLAGGGYNSPLHF. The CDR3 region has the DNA TGTGCCAGCAGTTTAGCAGGGGGTGGCTATAATTCACCCCTCCACTTT.

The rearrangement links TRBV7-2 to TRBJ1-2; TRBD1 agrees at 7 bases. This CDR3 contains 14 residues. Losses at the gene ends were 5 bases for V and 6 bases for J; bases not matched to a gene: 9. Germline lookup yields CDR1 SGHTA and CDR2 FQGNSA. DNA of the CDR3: TGTGCCAGCAGCCCCCGGGTAGGGGGCGATGGCTACACCTTC. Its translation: CASSPRVGGDGYTF.

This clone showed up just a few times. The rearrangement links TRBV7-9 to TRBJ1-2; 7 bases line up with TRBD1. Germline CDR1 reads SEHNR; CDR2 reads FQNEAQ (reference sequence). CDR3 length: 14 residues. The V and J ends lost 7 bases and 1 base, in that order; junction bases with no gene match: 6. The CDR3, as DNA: TGTGCCAGCACCAGACAGGGACTTAACTATGGCTACACCTTC. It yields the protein CASTRQGLNYGYTF.

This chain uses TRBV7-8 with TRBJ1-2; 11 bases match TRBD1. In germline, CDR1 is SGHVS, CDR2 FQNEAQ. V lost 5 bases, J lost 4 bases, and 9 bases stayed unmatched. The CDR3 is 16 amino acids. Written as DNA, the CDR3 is TGTGCCAGCAGCCTAGGGACAGGGGGTTCTCTCTATGGCTACACCTTC. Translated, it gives CASSLGTGGSLYGYTF.

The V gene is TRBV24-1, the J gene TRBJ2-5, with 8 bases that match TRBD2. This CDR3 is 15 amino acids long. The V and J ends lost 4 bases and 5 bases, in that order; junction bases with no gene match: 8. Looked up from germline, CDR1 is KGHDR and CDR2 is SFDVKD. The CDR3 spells CATSEPRGGLETQYF. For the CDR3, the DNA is TGTGCCACCAGTGAACCCCGGGGGGGCCTTGAGACCCAGTACTTC.

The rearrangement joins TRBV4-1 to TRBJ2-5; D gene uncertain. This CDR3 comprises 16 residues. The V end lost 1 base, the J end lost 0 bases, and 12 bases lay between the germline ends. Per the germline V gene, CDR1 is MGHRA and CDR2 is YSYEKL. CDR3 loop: CASSQGVRLHQETQYF. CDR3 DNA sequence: TGCGCCAGCAGCCAAGGGGTAAGACTGCACCAAGAGACCCAGTACTTC.

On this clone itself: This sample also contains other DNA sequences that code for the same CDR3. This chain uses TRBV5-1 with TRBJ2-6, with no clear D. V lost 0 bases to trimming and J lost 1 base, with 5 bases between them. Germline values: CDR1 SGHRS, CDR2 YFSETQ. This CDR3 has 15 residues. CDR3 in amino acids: CASSLGGSGANVLTF. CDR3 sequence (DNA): TGCGCCAGCAGCTTGGGAGGATCTGGGGCCAACGTCCTGACTTTC.

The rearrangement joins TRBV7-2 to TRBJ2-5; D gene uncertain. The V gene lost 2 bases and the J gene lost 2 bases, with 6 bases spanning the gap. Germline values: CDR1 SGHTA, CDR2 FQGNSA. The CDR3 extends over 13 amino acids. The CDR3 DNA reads TGTGCCAGCAGCTTAATCAGGCAAGAGACCCAGTACTTC. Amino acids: CASSLIRQETQYF.

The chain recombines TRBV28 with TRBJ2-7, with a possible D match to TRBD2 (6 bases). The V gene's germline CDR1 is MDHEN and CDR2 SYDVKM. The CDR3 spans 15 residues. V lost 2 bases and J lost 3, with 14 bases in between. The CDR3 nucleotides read TGTGCCAGCAGTTTACCCAACAGCGGGTACTACGAGCAGTACTTC. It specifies CASSLPNSGYYEQYF.

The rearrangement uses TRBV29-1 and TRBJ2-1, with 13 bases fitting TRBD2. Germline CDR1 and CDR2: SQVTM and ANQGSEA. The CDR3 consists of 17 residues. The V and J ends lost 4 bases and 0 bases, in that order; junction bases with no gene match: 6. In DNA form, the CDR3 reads TGCAGCGTTGTGGGACTAGCGGGGCCCGACTCCTACAATGAGCAGTTCTTC. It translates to CSVVGLAGPDSYNEQFF.

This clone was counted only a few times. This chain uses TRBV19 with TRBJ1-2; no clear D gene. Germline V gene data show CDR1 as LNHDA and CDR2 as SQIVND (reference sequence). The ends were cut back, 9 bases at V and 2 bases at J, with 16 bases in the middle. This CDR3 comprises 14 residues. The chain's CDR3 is CASHNGAENYGYTF. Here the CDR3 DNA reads TGTGCCAGCCATAACGGCGCGGAAAACTATGGCTACACCTTC.

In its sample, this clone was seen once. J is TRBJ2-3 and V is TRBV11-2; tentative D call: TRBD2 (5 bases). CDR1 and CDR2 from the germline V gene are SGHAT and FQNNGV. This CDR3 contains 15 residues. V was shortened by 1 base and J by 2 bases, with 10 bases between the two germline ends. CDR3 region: CASSLGQTNTDTQYF. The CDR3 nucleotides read TGTGCCAGCAGCTTAGGGCAGACTAACACAGATACGCAGTATTTT. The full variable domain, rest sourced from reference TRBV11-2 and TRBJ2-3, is EAGVAQSPRYKIIEKRQSVAFWCNPISGHATLYWYQQILGQGPKLLIQFQNNGVVDDSQLPKDRFSAERLKGVDSTLKIQPAKLEDSAVYLCASSLGQTNTDTQYFGPGTRLTVL.

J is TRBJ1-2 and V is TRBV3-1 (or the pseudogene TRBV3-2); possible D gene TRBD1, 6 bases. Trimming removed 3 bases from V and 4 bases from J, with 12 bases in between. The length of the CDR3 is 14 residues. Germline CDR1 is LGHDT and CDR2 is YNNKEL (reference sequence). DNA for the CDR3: TGTGCCAGCAGCCAGACAGGACCCCTCTATGGCTACACCTTC. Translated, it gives CASSQTGPLYGYTF.

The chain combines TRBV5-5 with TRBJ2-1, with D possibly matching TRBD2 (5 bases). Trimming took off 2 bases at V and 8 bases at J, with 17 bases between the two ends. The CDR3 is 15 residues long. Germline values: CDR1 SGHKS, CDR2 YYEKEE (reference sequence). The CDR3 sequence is CASSLSSGQRYEQFF. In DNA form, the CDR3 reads TGTGCCAGCAGCTTATCAAGCGGTCAACGGTATGAGCAGTTCTTC. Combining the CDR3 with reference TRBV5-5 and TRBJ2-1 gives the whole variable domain DAGVTQSPTHLIKTRGQQVTLRCSPISGHKSVSWYQQVLGQGPQFIFQYYEKEERGRGNFPDRFSARQFPNYSSELNVNALLLGDSALYLCASSLSSGQRYEQFFGPGTRLTVL.

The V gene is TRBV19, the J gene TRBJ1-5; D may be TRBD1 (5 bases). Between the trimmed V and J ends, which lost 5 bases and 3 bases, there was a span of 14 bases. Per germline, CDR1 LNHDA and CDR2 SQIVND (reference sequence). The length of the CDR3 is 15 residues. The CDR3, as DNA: TGTGCCAGTAGTTCAAGGGGAAGGGTCAATCAGCCCCAGCATTTT. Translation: CASSSRGRVNQPQHF.

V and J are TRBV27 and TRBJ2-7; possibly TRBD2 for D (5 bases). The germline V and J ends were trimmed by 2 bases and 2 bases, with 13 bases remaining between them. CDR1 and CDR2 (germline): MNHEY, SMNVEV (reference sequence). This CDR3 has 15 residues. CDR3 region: CASSLGSERPYEQYF. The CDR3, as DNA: TGTGCCAGCAGTTTAGGTAGCGAGAGGCCCTACGAGCAGTACTTC.

CDR3: CASSPRVPSTGELFF. The CDR3 nucleotides are TGTGCCAGCTCACCGAGGGTGCCATCCACCGGGGAGCTGTTTTTT. The chain employs TRBV18 and TRBJ2-2; TRBD2 might be the D (5 bases). The germline CDR1 and CDR2 sequences are KGHSH and LQKENI. Trimming removed 3 bases at V and 4 bases at J, with 12 bases between. CDR3 size: 15 residues.

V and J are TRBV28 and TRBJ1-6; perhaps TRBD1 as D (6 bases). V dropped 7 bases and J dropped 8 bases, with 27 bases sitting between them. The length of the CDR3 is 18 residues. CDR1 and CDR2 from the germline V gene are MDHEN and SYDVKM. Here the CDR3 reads CASIVGGADSYIDSPLHF. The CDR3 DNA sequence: TGTGCCAGCATCGTAGGGGGGGCCGATTCCTATATTGATTCACCCCTCCACTTT.

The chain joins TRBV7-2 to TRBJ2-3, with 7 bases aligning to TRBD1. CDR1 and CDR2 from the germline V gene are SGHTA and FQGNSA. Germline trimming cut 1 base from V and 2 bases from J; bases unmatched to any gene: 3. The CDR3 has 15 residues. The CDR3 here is CASSLGGQHTDTQYF. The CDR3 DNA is TGTGCCAGCAGCTTAGGGGGACAGCACACAGATACGCAGTATTTT. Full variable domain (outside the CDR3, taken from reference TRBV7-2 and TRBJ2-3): GAGVSQSPSNKVTEKGKDVELRCDPISGHTALYWYRQSLGQGLEFLIYFQGNSAPDKSGLPSDRFSAERTGGSVSTLTIQRTQQEDSAVYLCASSLGGQHTDTQYFGPGTRLTVL.

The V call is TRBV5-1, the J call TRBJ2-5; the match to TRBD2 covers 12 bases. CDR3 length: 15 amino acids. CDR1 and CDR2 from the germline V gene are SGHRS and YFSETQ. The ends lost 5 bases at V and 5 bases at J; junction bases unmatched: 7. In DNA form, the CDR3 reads TGCGCCAGCAGTCAGTTCGGGACTAGCGGGGAGACCCAGTACTTC. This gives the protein CASSQFGTSGETQYF.

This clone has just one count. The CDR3 region has the DNA TGTGCCAGCAGCTTTCCGACTAGCGGGAGAGGGCTCCCCCACAATGAGCAGTTCTTC. This sequence encodes CASSFPTSGRGLPHNEQFF. V usage is TRBV7-9 and J usage is TRBJ2-1; 12 bases line up with TRBD2. The ends lost 3 bases at V and 5 bases at J; junction bases unmatched: 14. CDR1 SEHNR and CDR2 FQNEAQ come from the germline V gene (reference sequence). CDR3 length equals 19 residues.